This is a list of T cell receptor beta chains from one sample in a study of beta chain features in type 1 diabetes. Data came from immunoSEQ multiplex PCR; TCRdb stores just in-frame clones and leaves some out. The sample consists of 70,000 to 95,000 clones, roughly 34% of them appearing once. Sequencing used stem cell memory CD4+ T cells from blood. These receptors were collected from a woman aged 18 to 35 in good health. Both conserved end residues are part of each CDR3. D genes are given only for firm matches. Clone size, where shown, is once, few, many, or a class for clones that have expanded.

J: TRBJ2-1
size: .
D: TRBD2
V: TRBV7-2
DNA: TGTGCCAGCAGCGGTAGCGGGGGGGCCGGAAATGAGCAGTTCTTC
CDR3: CASSGSGGAGNEQFF

J: TRBJ2-1
size: .
D: TRBD1
V: TRBV5-1
DNA: TGCGCCAGCAGCTTGGGGACAGGGAGATACAATGAGCAGTTCTTC
CDR3: CASSLGTGRYNEQFF

J: TRBJ1-5
size: .
D: .
V: TRBV19
DNA: TGTGCCGGTAGTATAGAGTCGACAGTCTCCACTCATCAGCCCCAGCATTTT
CDR3: CAGSIESTVSTHQPQHF

J: TRBJ2-5
size: few
D: TRBD2
V: TRBV7-2
DNA: TGTGCCAGCAGCTTACTAGCGGGGGGGGAGACCCAGTACTTC
CDR3: CASSLLAGGETQYF

J: TRBJ2-3
size: .
D: TRBD2
V: TRBV7-2
DNA: TGTGCCAGCAGCTTCGGGGGGGCCGGGGGCACAGATACGCAGTATTTT
CDR3: CASSFGGAGGTDTQYF

J: TRBJ2-1
size: few
D: .
V: TRBV5-1
DNA: TGCGCCAGCAGCTTGGGTCCGTCTAGTGGTAGCAATGAGCAGTTCTTC
CDR3: CASSLGPSSGSNEQFF

J: TRBJ1-4
size: .
D: .
V: TRBV18
DNA: TGTGCCAGCTCACCACTTCGCGATTTTAATGAAAAACTGTTTTTT
CDR3: CASSPLRDFNEKLFF

J: TRBJ2-5
size: few
D: .
V: TRBV18
DNA: TGTGCCAGCTCACCCAAAGAGACCCAGTACTTC
CDR3: CASSPKETQYF

J: TRBJ1-6
size: .
D: .
V: TRBV6-5
DNA: TGTGCCAGGGGCGGTTCGGACTATTCACCCCTCCACTTT
CDR3: CARGGSDYSPLHF

J: TRBJ1-2
size: many
D: .
V: TRBV11-2
DNA: TGTGCCAGCAGCTTAGTGTTGGGGAGTGGCTACACCTTC
CDR3: CASSLVLGSGYTF

J: TRBJ2-3
size: .
D: TRBD2
V: TRBV7-2
DNA: TGTGCCAGCAGGCTTCTAGCGGGGAGCACAGATACGCAGTATTTT
CDR3: CASRLLAGSTDTQYF

J: TRBJ1-1
size: few
D: TRBD1
V: TRBV4-2
DNA: TGTGCCAGCAGCGCGGGACAGGGGCCTAACACTGAAGCTTTCTTT
CDR3: CASSAGQGPNTEAFF

J: TRBJ2-5
size: few
D: TRBD1
V: TRBV2
DNA: TGTGCCTTACGGGGACAGGGAGGGGCGGAGACCCAGTACTTC
CDR3: CALRGQGGAETQYF

J: TRBJ1-1
size: few
D: TRBD1
V: TRBV9
DNA: TGTGCCAGCAGCGGAGGACAGGGAATCACTGAAGCTTTCTTT
CDR3: CASSGGQGITEAFF

J: TRBJ2-4
size: .
D: TRBD2
V: TRBV7-2
DNA: TGTGCCAGCAGCTATAGCGGGGGGATAGCCAAAAACATTCAGTACTTC
CDR3: CASSYSGGIAKNIQYF

J: TRBJ1-2
size: .
D: .
V: TRBV18
DNA: TGTGCTAGCTCGCTCGCCAGTTCTGATGGCTACACCTTC
CDR3: CASSLASSDGYTF

J: TRBJ1-1
size: .
D: .
V: TRBV9
DNA: TGTGCCAGCAGCGTAAGAGGGAACACTGAAGCTTTCTTT
CDR3: CASSVRGNTEAFF

J: TRBJ2-7
size: .
D: TRBD2
V: TRBV5-1
DNA: TGCGCCAGCAGGCCCCCTAGCGGGGGGGCCAACGAGCAGTACTTC
CDR3: CASRPPSGGANEQYF

J: TRBJ1-6
size: .
D: .
V: TRBV7-2
DNA: TGTGCCAGCGGGACACCTAATTCACCCCTCCACTTT
CDR3: CASGTPNSPLHF

J: TRBJ2-7
size: once
D: TRBD1
V: TRBV4-3
DNA: TGCGCCAGCAGCCAAGCTCCCGACAGGGGGCACGAGCAGTACTTC
CDR3: CASSQAPDRGHEQYF

J: TRBJ2-2
size: .
D: .
V: TRBV18
DNA: TGTGCCAGCTCACCGATGACACTTTCTGACACCGGGGAGCTGTTTTTT
CDR3: CASSPMTLSDTGELFF

J: TRBJ1-5
size: few
D: .
V: TRBV2
DNA: TGTGCCAGCAGGCAACAGGGAGCGGGCAATCAGCCCCAGCATTTT
CDR3: CASRQQGAGNQPQHF

J: TRBJ2-3
size: few
D: TRBD2
V: TRBV27
DNA: TGTGCCAGCAGTCTTGAAAGCGGGGGGCCACCCAGGAATTTT
CDR3: CASSLESGGPPRNF

J: TRBJ2-5
size: .
D: TRBD1
V: TRBV11-2
DNA: TGTGCCAGCAGCTTTAGGGACAGCCAAGAGACCCAGTACTTC
CDR3: CASSFRDSQETQYF

J: TRBJ2-1
size: .
D: TRBD2
V: TRBV6-5
DNA: TGTGCCAGCAAGGAGCGGGGGGGCTACGATGAGCAGTTCTTC
CDR3: CASKERGGYDEQFF

J: TRBJ1-1
size: few
D: .
V: TRBV29-1
DNA: TGCAGCGTTGTCAGGGACATGAACACTGAAGCTTTCTTT
CDR3: CSVVRDMNTEAFF

J: TRBJ2-7
size: few
D: .
V: TRBV7-2
DNA: TGTGCCAGCAGGGCTAGTAACCCCTACGAGCAGTACTTC
CDR3: CASRASNPYEQYF

J: TRBJ2-3
size: .
D: TRBD1
V: TRBV4-2
DNA: TGTGCCAGCAGCCAAGGGGACAGGGGGTCCACAGATACGCAGTATTTT
CDR3: CASSQGDRGSTDTQYF

J: TRBJ2-5
size: .
D: .
V: TRBV10-3
DNA: TGTGCCATCAGTGAATTTGAGGGCCTTGGGGAGACCCAGTACTTC
CDR3: CAISEFEGLGETQYF

J: TRBJ1-4
size: few
D: TRBD1
V: TRBV5-1
DNA: TGCGCCAGCAGGGTGGGACAGGGAATCTCTAATGAAAAACTGTTTTTT
CDR3: CASRVGQGISNEKLFF

J: TRBJ2-1
size: few
D: .
V: TRBV7-2
DNA: TGTGCCAGCAGCCAGGACAAGGGCTCCTACAATGAGCAGTTCTTC
CDR3: CASSQDKGSYNEQFF

J: TRBJ2-1
size: .
D: TRBD2
V: TRBV7-9
DNA: TGTGCCAGCAGCTCGACTAGCGGGGGGGTTGGTGAGCAGTTCTTC
CDR3: CASSSTSGGVGEQFF

J: TRBJ2-7
size: .
D: .
V: TRBV27
DNA: TGTGCCAGCAGTTTTCGGGAGTCCGAGCAGTACTTC
CDR3: CASSFRESEQYF

J: TRBJ2-1
size: few
D: TRBD2
V: TRBV7-9
DNA: TGTGCCAGCATTGAAGGACTAGCGGCCTACAATGAGCAGTTCTTC
CDR3: CASIEGLAAYNEQFF

J: TRBJ2-7
size: few
D: .
V: TRBV7-9
DNA: TGTGCCAGCAGCCCTGACTTCTACGAGCAGTACTTC
CDR3: CASSPDFYEQYF

J: TRBJ2-2
size: few
D: .
V: TRBV5-1
DNA: TGCGCCAGCAGCTTCAGGGTCACCGGGGAGCTGTTTTTT
CDR3: CASSFRVTGELFF

J: TRBJ1-1
size: .
D: TRBD1
V: TRBV7-2
DNA: TGTGCCAGCAGCTACACAGGGGGCACTGAAGCTTTCTTT
CDR3: CASSYTGGTEAFF

J: TRBJ2-2
size: .
D: .
V: TRBV7-2
DNA: TGTGCCAGCAGCTTAGTAGGGTGGGGACAGAACACCGGGGAGCTGTTTTTT
CDR3: CASSLVGWGQNTGELFF

J: TRBJ1-3
size: .
D: .
V: TRBV5-1
DNA: TGCGCCAGCAGCTTGGCTTCCTCTGGAAACACCATATATTTT
CDR3: CASSLASSGNTIYF